This T cell receptor (beta chain) appears in the sequencing data of a study of tumor-infiltrating lymphocytes in primary liver carcinoma. Study-wide background: Patients were both men and women, whose ages ran from 30 to 69 years.

Of note for this clonotype: No conserved phenylalanine or tryptophan is present at the end of the CDR3, so a read error is the likely explanation.

Germline DNA was also extracted, and blood RNA derived from unsorted whole blood. Around 4.1 milliliters of peripheral blood were collected before surgery. With around 490 ng total RNA as template and a constant-region primer, TCR beta cDNA was made. Sequencing libraries for TCR beta derived from three nested multiplex PCR rounds that used slightly modified ARM-PCR. Each CDR3 protein is one row after TCRdb ran MiXCR on the multiplex PCR reads. The sample holds approximately 340,000 distinct CDR3 sequences, roughly two thirds seen once. The source material was peripheral blood. This sequence was found in a man in his forties with primary liver carcinoma and hepatitis B virus infection.

The CDR3 loop reads CASSLVRTGIFNEQFL. Here the CDR3 DNA reads TGTGCCAGCAGCTTAGTCCGGACAGGGATTTTCAATGAGCAGTTCTTG. The rearrangement uses TRBV7-9 and TRBJ2-1, with 8 bases matching TRBD1. CDR1 SEHNR and CDR2 FQNEAQ come from the germline V gene (reference sequence). V was pared by 1 base and J by 6 bases, with 8 bases of the junction left unmatched. There are 16 residues in the CDR3.